These 16 T cell receptor beta chains share one sample of origin, sequenced in a study of cytomegalovirus exposure and HLA in healthy donors. Sequenced by immunoSEQ multiplex PCR; TCRdb stores in-frame clones only, minus some. This table holds roughly 59,000 clones, over 90% found once. Specimen: PBMCs. These receptors all come from a woman younger than 35 in good health and CMV-seropositive.

The V call is TRBV11-3, the J call TRBJ1-2, with 7 bases that match TRBD1. CDR1 and CDR2 from the germline V gene are SGHNT and YENEEA. The V gene end was trimmed by 5 bases and the J gene end by 8 bases; junction bases not matched to a gene: 5. CDR3 length: 12 amino acids. CDR3 sequence: CASSLGQAGYTF. CDR3 DNA sequence: TGTGCCAGCAGCCTCGGACAGGCCGGCTACACCTTC.

The chain has TRBV30 and TRBJ1-6; no clear D. From germline, CDR1 is GTSNPN and CDR2 SVGIG (reference sequence). V was shortened by 0 bases and J by 6 bases, with 9 bases between the two germline ends. The CDR3 consists of 14 residues. This chain's CDR3 is CAWSVWGANSPLHF. CDR3 bases: TGTGCCTGGAGTGTGTGGGGAGCTAATTCACCCCTCCACTTT.

The chain joins TRBV7-9 to TRBJ2-7; 10 bases fit TRBD2. CDR1 and CDR2 (germline): SEHNR, FQNEAQ (reference sequence). Germline trimming cut 8 bases from V and 0 bases from J; bases unmatched to any gene: 7. This CDR3 spans 15 amino acids. CDR3 DNA sequence: TGTGCCAGCCGTTCCGGGACTAGCGCCTCCTACGAGCAGTACTTC. Translation gives CASRSGTSASYEQYF. Full variable domain (remainder filled in from reference TRBV7-9 and TRBJ2-7): DTGVSQNPRHKITKRGQNVTFRCDPISEHNRLYWYRQTLGQGPEFLTYFQNEAQLEKSRLLSDRFSAERPKGSFSTLEIQRTEQGDSAMYLCASRSGTSASYEQYFGPGTRLTVT.

J is TRBJ2-7 and V is TRBV6-6, with 10 bases identical to TRBD2. CDR1 MNHNY and CDR2 SVGAGI come from the germline V gene (reference sequence). J gave up 4 bases and V 6 bases, and 6 bases lay outside the gene matches. The CDR3 loop spans 14 amino acids. In DNA form, the CDR3 reads TGTGCCAGCAGAAATAGCGGGGGGAGGTACGAGCAGTACTTC. Protein product: CASRNSGGRYEQYF.

This chain connects TRBV4-1 to TRBJ1-2; a weak D match, TRBD1 (6 bases). This CDR3 spans 14 amino acids. Germline V gives CDR1 MGHRA, CDR2 YSYEKL. Trimming stripped 4 bases from V and 7 bases from J, with 16 bases between. The CDR3 loop is CASSPSDSPLGYTF. As DNA, the CDR3 is TGCGCCAGCAGCCCATCGGACAGTCCACTTGGCTACACCTTC.

This rearrangement joins TRBV5-6 to TRBJ1-3; the D gene is possibly TRBD1 (6 bases). The V gene lost 4 bases and the J gene lost 0 bases, with 14 bases spanning the gap. This CDR3 is built from 16 residues. CDR1 and CDR2 from the germline V gene are SGHDT and YYEEEE. In DNA, the CDR3 is TGTGCCAGCAGCGGAACCGGGACATACTCTGGAAACACCATATATTTT. The encoded protein is CASSGTGTYSGNTIYF.

This sequence joins TRBV2 and TRBJ2-5; 11 nucleotides line up with TRBD2. The CDR3 has 14 residues. The V segment lost 8 bases and the J segment 3 bases; nucleotides outside the gene matches: 5. The germline CDR1 and CDR2 sequences are SNHLY and FYNNEI. For the CDR3, the DNA is TGTGCCAGCTCAAGACTAGCGGGAAAAGAGACCCAGTACTTC. Amino acids: CASSRLAGKETQYF.

The CDR3 protein is CASSIGQGQSYGYTF. In nucleotides, the CDR3 is TGTGCCAGTAGTATAGGACAGGGGCAATCCTATGGCTACACCTTC. The chain joins TRBV19 to TRBJ1-2, with 8 bases that match TRBD1. The germline V gene has CDR1 LNHDA and CDR2 SQIVND (reference sequence). The V segment lost 1 base and the J segment 4 bases; nucleotides outside the gene matches: 5. The CDR3 runs 15 residues.

The table lists this clone with a count of one. The CDR3 reads CASSFNINEQFF. CDR3 in DNA: TGCGCCAGCAGCTTTAACATCAATGAGCAGTTCTTC. The rearrangement joins TRBV5-1 to TRBJ2-1; no reliable D call. The CDR3 length is 12 residues. Trimming removed 2 bases from V and 6 bases from J, with 6 bases in between. Germline CDR1 SGHRS, CDR2 YFSETQ. Looking up the rest from reference TRBV5-1 and TRBJ2-1 gives the full variable domain: KAGVTQTPRYLIKTRGQQVTLSCSPISGHRSVSWYQQTPGQGLQFLFEYFSETQRNKGNFPGRFSGRQFSNSRSEMNVSTLELGDSALYLCASSFNINEQFFGPGTRLTVL.

A word on this clone: The conserved closing phenylalanine or tryptophan is absent in this CDR3, likely reflecting a read error. The chain combines TRBV6-1 with TRBJ2-7, with 10 bases matching TRBD1. The junction had 6 bases not matched to a gene; V was cut back by 8 bases and J by 5 bases. The CDR3 contains 13 residues. CDR1 and CDR2 from the germline V gene are MNHNS and SASEGT. CDR3 nucleotides: TGTGCCAGCCGGGACAGGGGTGTCCACGAGCAGTACCTC. Translating gives CASRDRGVHEQYL.

The V call is TRBV6-1, the J call TRBJ1-1; D is uncertain. The CDR3 consists of 16 residues. Trimming took off 1 base at V and 1 base at J, with 13 bases between the two ends. Germline values: CDR1 MNHNS, CDR2 SASEGT. The CDR3, as DNA: TGTGCCAGCAGTGAAGTCGTCTTGAGAAGGAACACTGAAGCTTTCTTT. This encodes CASSEVVLRRNTEAFF.

This clone was picked up a small number of times. The chain employs TRBV2 and TRBJ2-5; a possible D gene is TRBD1 (6 bases). The length of the CDR3 is 11 residues. The ends were cut back, 11 bases at V and 5 bases at J, with 12 bases in the middle. Germline CDR1 is SNHLY and CDR2 is FYNNEI. CDR3 in amino acids: CAGRGLETQYF. CDR3 DNA sequence: TGTGCCGGAAGGGGGTTGGAGACCCAGTACTTC. Full variable domain (remainder filled in from reference TRBV2 and TRBJ2-5): EPEVTQTPSHQVTQMGQEVILRCVPISNHLYFYWYRQILGQKVEFLVSFYNNEISEKSEIFDDQFSVERPDGSNFTLKIRSTKLEDSAMYFCAGRGLETQYFGPGTRLLVL.

The chain recombines TRBV16 with TRBJ1-1, with D uncertain. Per germline, CDR1 KGHSY and CDR2 FQNENV. Trimming shortened V by 4 bases and J by 1 base, and 13 bases separated the two germline ends. CDR3 length: 15 residues. The DNA for the CDR3 is TGTGCCAGCAGCCCGCCGATTGCGGGGAACACTGAAGCTTTCTTT. Amino acids: CASSPPIAGNTEAFF.

J is TRBJ1-2 and V is TRBV5-1; no clear D gene. The CDR3 length is 14 residues. The germline V gene has CDR1 SGHRS and CDR2 YFSETQ. Trimming pared 0 bases from V and 4 bases from J, leaving 10 bases between. DNA of the CDR3: TGCGCCAGCAGCTTGGTTACTTCCGTCTATGGCTACACCTTC. Encoded protein: CASSLVTSVYGYTF.

This rearrangement joins TRBV4-2 to TRBJ2-5; possible D gene TRBD2, 6 bases. V was trimmed by 5 bases and J by 2 bases, leaving 9 bases between them. The CDR3 is 13 residues long. Germline assignment: CDR1 LGHNA and CDR2 YNFKEQ. Written as DNA, the CDR3 is TGTGCCAGCAGCTGGAGCGGGCAAGAGACCCAGTACTTC. Amino acids: CASSWSGQETQYF.

The chain employs TRBV9 and TRBJ2-5; the D gene is possibly TRBD1 (6 bases). The germline CDR1 and CDR2 sequences are SGDLS and YYNGEE. The CDR3 length is 15 residues. V lost 4 bases and J 1 base, leaving 14 bases between the germline ends. The CDR3 sequence is CASSRYGQTQETQYF. The DNA for the CDR3 is TGTGCCAGCAGCCGCTATGGACAGACCCAAGAGACCCAGTACTTC.